The next 16 T cell receptor beta chains were all read from a single sample in a study of blood T cell repertoires in COVID-19. The assay was immunoSEQ multiplex PCR, and TCRdb's table has in-frame clones only and misses some. The table shows 390,000 or so clones, with almost 90% occurring only once. Sequenced: peripheral blood. The receptors were gathered from a man aged 18 to 35 with active or convalescent COVID-19.

The genes are TRBV9 and TRBJ1-4; D might be TRBD1 (5 bases). The germline gives CDR1 SGDLS, CDR2 YYNGEE. Trimming took off 0 bases at V and 7 bases at J, with 10 bases between the two ends. This CDR3 has 14 amino acids. CDR3 coding DNA: TGTGCCAGCAGCGTAGATTCCAGGGTTGAAAAACTGTTTTTT. This translates into CASSVDSRVEKLFF.

This clone was picked up a small number of times. This chain joins TRBV19 and TRBJ1-5; D is unresolved. Germline loops: CDR1 LNHDA, CDR2 SQIVND (reference sequence). V dropped 3 bases and J dropped 8 bases, with 20 bases sitting between them. This CDR3 region has 16 residues. Here the CDR3 DNA reads TGTGCCAGTAGTATTGGTGGAGGGCTTATAGGAGAGCCCCAGCATTTT. Translation: CASSIGGGLIGEPQHF.

The gene calls are TRBV10-3 and TRBJ2-1; 11 bases fit TRBD2. The CDR3 covers 14 residues. From germline, CDR1 is ENHRY and CDR2 SYGVKD. The J segment lost 11 bases and the V segment lost 6 bases, leaving 9 bases of the junction unmatched. CDR3 in amino acids: CAISTSGGEDKQFF. Here the CDR3 DNA reads TGTGCCATCAGCACTAGCGGGGGAGAGGATAAGCAGTTCTTC.

The V and J genes are TRBV7-9 and TRBJ1-5, with TRBD1 matching 7 bases. In germline, CDR1 is SEHNR, CDR2 FQNEAQ (reference sequence). The CDR3 is made up of 16 amino acids. V trimming: 2 bases; J trimming: 1 base; junction bases outside the gene matches: 5. CDR3 sequence (DNA): TGTGCCAGCAGCTTAATTTCAGGGGGAAGCAATCAGCCCCAGCATTTT. Translated, it gives CASSLISGGSNQPQHF.

The chain has TRBV3-1 (or the pseudogene TRBV3-2) and TRBJ2-7, with 7 bases that match TRBD2. Germline V gene sequence: CDR1 LGHDT, CDR2 YNNKEL (reference sequence). This CDR3 contains 13 residues. The J segment lost 0 bases and the V segment lost 6 bases, leaving 2 bases of the junction unmatched. The chain's CDR3 is CASRGGSSYEQYF. The CDR3, as DNA: TGTGCCAGCAGGGGGGGGAGCTCCTACGAGCAGTACTTC.

V and J are TRBV18 and TRBJ2-1; TRBD2 agrees at 14 bases. The length of the CDR3 is 19 residues. Germline V CDR1 and CDR2: KGHSH, LQKENI. J was trimmed by 2 bases and V by 3 bases; bases with no gene match: 9. For the CDR3, the DNA is TGTGCCAGCTCACCCCGACCCGGGACTAGCGGGAGTACCTACAATGAGCAGTTCTTC. Residues: CASSPRPGTSGSTYNEQFF.

This chain links TRBV4-1 with TRBJ1-3; D unresolved. CDR3 length equals 15 residues. The ends were cut back, 2 bases at V and 4 bases at J, with 12 bases in the middle. Germline lookup yields CDR1 MGHRA and CDR2 YSYEKL. This chain's CDR3 is CASSQPRRKGNTIYF. The CDR3 DNA follows: TGCGCCAGCAGCCAACCTAGGAGGAAAGGAAACACCATATATTTT.

The chain is built from TRBV24-1 and TRBJ2-1; D might be TRBD2 (6 bases). The V end lost 3 bases, the J end lost 10 bases, and 12 bases lay between the germline ends. Per germline, CDR1 KGHDR and CDR2 SFDVKD. This CDR3 contains 13 residues. The CDR3 region has the DNA TGTGCCACCAGTGATCCAGGTCGGGGGGAGCAGTTCTTC. It is translated as CATSDPGRGEQFF.

The CDR3 protein is CASSVGFGGTYEQYF. In DNA, the CDR3 is TGTGCCAGCAGCGTAGGCTTCGGGGGAACCTACGAGCAGTACTTC. The V gene is TRBV9, the J gene TRBJ2-7, with TRBD2 as a possible D gene (6 bases). There are 15 residues in the CDR3. The ends were cut back, 0 bases at V and 2 bases at J, with 12 bases in the middle. CDR1 and CDR2 from the germline V gene are SGDLS and YYNGEE.

The V and J genes are TRBV6-5 and TRBJ1-4; D possibly corresponds to TRBD1 (5 bases). V was trimmed by 8 bases and J by 7 bases, leaving 17 bases between them. From germline, CDR1 is MNHEY and CDR2 SVGAGI. The CDR3 covers 14 residues. CDR3 region: CASARQLLVEKLFF. CDR3 sequence (DNA): TGTGCCAGCGCGAGACAGCTACTCGTTGAAAAACTGTTTTTT.

The V and J genes are TRBV6-6 and TRBJ1-6; 7 positions match TRBD1. V was pared by 7 bases and J by 8 bases, with 5 bases of the junction left unmatched. Germline assignment: CDR1 MNHNY and CDR2 SVGAGI (reference sequence). CDR3 length: 13 amino acids. For the CDR3, the DNA is TGTGCCAGCAAGACAGGGTCGGATTCACCCCTCCACTTT. Protein: CASKTGSDSPLHF.

In its sample, this clone was seen once. The chain recombines TRBV27 with TRBJ2-7, with D perhaps TRBD1 (5 bases). CDR3 size: 12 residues. V lost 4 bases and J lost 7, with 11 bases in between. From germline, CDR1 is MNHEY and CDR2 SMNVEV (reference sequence). The CDR3 nucleotides read TGTGCCAGCAGTTCTACAGGCTGGGAGCAGTACTTC. It codes for CASSSTGWEQYF.

This clone came up once. V is TRBV28 and J is TRBJ2-7; 7 bases match TRBD2. J lost 5 bases, V lost 8 bases, and 12 bases had no gene match. CDR3 size: 14 residues. CDR1 is MDHEN and CDR2 is SYDVKM in the germline V gene. This CDR3 is CASGSSGTPDEQYF. For the CDR3, the DNA is TGTGCCAGCGGATCAAGCGGGACGCCTGACGAGCAGTACTTC.

This clone was detected only once. The chain carries TRBV24-1 and TRBJ1-1; TRBD1 matches at 7 bases. The CDR3 has 15 residues. The junction had 10 bases not matched to a gene; V was cut back by 0 bases and J by 10 bases. Germline V gene sequence: CDR1 KGHDR, CDR2 SFDVKD. CDR3 bases: TGTGCCACCAGTGATTTGAGGACAGGCCTAGGGGGAGCTTTCTTT. Amino acid sequence: CATSDLRTGLGGAFF.

This clone was recorded once. V is TRBV6-5 and J is TRBJ2-7; 7 bases align to TRBD2. The junction had 7 bases not matched to a gene; V was cut back by 5 bases and J by 3 bases. Germline V lookup: CDR1 MNHEY, CDR2 SVGAGI. The CDR3 extends over 14 amino acids. CDR3 in DNA: TGTGCCAGCAGTAAACCGGGACTACACTACGAGCAGTACTTC. Protein sequence: CASSKPGLHYEQYF.

This clone is a singleton in its sample. The V and J genes are TRBV27 and TRBJ2-5, with 7 bases identical to TRBD2. Trimming at V came to 1 base and at J to 2 bases, leaving 4 bases not matched to a gene. The CDR3 runs 15 residues. Per germline, CDR1 MNHEY and CDR2 SMNVEV (reference sequence). CDR3 bases: TGTGCCAGCAGTTTATGGGCGGGAGAACAAGAGACCCAGTACTTC. Translating gives CASSLWAGEQETQYF.